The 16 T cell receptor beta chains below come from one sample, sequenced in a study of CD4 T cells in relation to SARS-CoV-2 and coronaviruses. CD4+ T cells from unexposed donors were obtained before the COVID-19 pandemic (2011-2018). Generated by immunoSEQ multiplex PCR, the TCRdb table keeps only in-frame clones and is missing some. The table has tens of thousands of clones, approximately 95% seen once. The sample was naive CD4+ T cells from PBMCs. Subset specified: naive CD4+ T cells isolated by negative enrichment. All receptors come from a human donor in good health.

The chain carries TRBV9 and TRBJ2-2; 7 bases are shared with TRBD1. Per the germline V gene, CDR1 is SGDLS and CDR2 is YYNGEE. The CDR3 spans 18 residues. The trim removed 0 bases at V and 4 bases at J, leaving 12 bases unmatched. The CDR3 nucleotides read TGTGCCAGCAGCGTAGAGCCAGAAAGGGGGCTTGGCACCGGGGAGCTGTTTTTT. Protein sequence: CASSVEPERGLGTGELFF. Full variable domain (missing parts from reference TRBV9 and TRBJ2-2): DSGVTQTPKHLITATGQRVTLRCSPRSGDLSVYWYQQSLDQGLQFLIQYYNGEERAKGNILERFSAQQFPDLHSELNLSSLELGDSALYFCASSVEPERGLGTGELFFGEGSRLTVL.

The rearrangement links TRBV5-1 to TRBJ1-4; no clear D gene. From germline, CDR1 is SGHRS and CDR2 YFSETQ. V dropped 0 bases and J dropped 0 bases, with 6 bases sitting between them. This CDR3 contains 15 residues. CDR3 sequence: CASSLGSATNEKLFF. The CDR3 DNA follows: TGCGCCAGCAGCTTGGGCAGCGCAACTAATGAAAAACTGTTTTTT.

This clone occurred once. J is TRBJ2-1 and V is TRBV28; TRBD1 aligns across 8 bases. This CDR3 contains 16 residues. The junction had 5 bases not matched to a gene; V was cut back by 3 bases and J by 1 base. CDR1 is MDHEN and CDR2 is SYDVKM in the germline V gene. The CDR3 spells CASSLHRGASYNEQFF. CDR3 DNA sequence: TGTGCCAGCAGTTTGCACAGGGGGGCGTCCTACAATGAGCAGTTCTTC.

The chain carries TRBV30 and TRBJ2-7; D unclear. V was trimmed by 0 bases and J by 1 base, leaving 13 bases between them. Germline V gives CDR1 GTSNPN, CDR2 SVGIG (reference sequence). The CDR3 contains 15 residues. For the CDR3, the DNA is TGTGCCTGGAGTGTCGCGCCCTGGCAATCCTACGAGCAGTACTTC. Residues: CAWSVAPWQSYEQYF.

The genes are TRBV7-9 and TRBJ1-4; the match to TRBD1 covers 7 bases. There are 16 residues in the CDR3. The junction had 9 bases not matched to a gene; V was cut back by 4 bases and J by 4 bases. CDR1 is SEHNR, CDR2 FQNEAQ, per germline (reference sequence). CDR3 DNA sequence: TGTGCCAGCAGCTCACTAATACAGGGGTTTAATGAAAAACTGTTTTTT. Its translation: CASSSLIQGFNEKLFF.

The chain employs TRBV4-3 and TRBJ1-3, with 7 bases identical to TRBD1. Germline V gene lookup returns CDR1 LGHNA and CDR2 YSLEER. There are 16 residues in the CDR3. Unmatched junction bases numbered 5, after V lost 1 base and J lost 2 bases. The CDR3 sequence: CASSQVGRGPGNTIYF. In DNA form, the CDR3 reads TGCGCCAGCAGCCAAGTGGGGAGGGGGCCTGGAAACACCATATATTTT.

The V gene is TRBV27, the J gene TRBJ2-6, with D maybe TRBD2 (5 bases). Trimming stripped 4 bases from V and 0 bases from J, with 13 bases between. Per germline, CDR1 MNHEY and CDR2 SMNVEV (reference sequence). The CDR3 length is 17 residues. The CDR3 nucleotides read TGTGCCAGCAGTTCGGGGTTTGACTACTCTGGGGCCAACGTCCTGACTTTC. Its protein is CASSSGFDYSGANVLTF.

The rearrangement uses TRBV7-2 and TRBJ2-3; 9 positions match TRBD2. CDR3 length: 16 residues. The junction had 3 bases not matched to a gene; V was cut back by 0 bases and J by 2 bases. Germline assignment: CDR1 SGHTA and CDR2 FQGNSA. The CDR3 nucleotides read TGTGCCAGCAGCTTAGCCAGCGGGGGGTCCACAGATACGCAGTATTTT. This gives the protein CASSLASGGSTDTQYF.

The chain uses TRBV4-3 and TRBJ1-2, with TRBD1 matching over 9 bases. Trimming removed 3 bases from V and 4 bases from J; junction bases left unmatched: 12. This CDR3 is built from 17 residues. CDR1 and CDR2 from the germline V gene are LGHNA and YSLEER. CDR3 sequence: CASSQTGGKREVYGYTF. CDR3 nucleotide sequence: TGCGCCAGCAGCCAGACAGGGGGGAAGCGAGAAGTCTATGGCTACACCTTC.

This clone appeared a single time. CDR3 nucleotides: TGTGCCAGCAGGGGGACAGGGGGTACGTACGAGCAGTACTTC. Translating gives CASRGTGGTYEQYF. V gene TRBV6-5 combines with J gene TRBJ2-7; 11 bases are a match to TRBD1. The CDR3 totals 14 residues. The V gene's germline CDR1 is MNHEY and CDR2 SVGAGI. V was pared by 6 bases and J by 4 bases, with 5 bases of the junction left unmatched.

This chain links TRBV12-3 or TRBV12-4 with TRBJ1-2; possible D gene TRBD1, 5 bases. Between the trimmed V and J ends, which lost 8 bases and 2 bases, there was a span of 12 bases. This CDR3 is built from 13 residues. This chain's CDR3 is CASRITGNYGYTF. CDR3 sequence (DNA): TGTGCCAGCCGGATAACAGGCAACTATGGCTACACCTTC.

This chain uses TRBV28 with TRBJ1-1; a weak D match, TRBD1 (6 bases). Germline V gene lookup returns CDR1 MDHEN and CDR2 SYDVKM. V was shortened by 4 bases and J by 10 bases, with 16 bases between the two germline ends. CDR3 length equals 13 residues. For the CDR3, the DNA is TGTGCCAGCAGTTATCCAGGGGCATTGGGAGCTTTCTTT. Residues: CASSYPGALGAFF. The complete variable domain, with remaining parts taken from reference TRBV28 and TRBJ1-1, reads DVKVTQSSRYLVKRTGEKVFLECVQDMDHENMFWYRQDPGLGLRLIYFSYDVKMKEKGDIPEGYSVSREKKERFSLILESASTNQTSMYLCASSYPGALGAFFGQGTRLTVV.

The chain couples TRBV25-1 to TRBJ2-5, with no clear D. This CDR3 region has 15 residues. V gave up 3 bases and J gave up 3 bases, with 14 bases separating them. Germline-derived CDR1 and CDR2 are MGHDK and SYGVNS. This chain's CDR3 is CASSDHLRIEETQYF. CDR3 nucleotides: TGTGCCAGCAGTGATCACCTAAGGATAGAAGAGACCCAGTACTTC.

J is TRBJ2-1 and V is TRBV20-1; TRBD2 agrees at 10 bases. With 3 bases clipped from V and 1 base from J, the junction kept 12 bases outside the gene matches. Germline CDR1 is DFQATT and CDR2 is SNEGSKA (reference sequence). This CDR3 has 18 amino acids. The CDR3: CSASKDPAGGPSYNEQFF. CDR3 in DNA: TGCAGTGCTAGTAAAGACCCAGCGGGAGGGCCTTCCTACAATGAGCAGTTCTTC.

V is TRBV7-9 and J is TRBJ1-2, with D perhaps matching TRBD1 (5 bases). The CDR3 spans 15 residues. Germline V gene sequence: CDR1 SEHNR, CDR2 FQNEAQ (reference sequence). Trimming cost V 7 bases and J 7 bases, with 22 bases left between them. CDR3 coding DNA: TGTGCCAGCACCCCAGACTCACAGGTTTCCGGTGGCTACACCTTC. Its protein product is CASTPDSQVSGGYTF.

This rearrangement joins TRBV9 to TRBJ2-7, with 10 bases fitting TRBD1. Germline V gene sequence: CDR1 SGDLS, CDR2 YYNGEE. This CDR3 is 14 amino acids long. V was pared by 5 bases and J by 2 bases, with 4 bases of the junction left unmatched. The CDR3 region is CASSPGTGAYEQYF. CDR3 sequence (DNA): TGTGCCAGCAGTCCCGGGACAGGGGCCTACGAGCAGTACTTC.